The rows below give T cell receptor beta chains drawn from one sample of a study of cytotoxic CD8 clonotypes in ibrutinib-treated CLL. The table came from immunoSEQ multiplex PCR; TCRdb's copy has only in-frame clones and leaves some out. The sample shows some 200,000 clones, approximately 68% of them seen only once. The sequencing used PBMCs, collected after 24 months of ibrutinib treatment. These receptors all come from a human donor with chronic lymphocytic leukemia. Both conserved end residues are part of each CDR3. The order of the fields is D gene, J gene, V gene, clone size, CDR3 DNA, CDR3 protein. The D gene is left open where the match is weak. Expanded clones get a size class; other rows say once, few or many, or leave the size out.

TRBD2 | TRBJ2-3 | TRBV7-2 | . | TGTGCCAGCAGCTTATTCCCCATAGCGGGCAAAGATACGCAGTATTTT | CASSLFPIAGKDTQYF
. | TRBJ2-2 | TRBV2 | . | TGTGCCAGCGGGATGGGAATCTCCGGGGAGCTGTTTTTT | CASGMGISGELFF
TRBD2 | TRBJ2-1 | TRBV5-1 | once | TGCGCCAGCAGCTTGGGACTAGCGGGTGCCAATGAGCAGTTCTTC | CASSLGLAGANEQFF
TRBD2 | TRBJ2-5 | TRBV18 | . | TGTGCCAGCTCACGTAGCGGGGGGTACCAAGAGACCCAGTACTTC | CASSRSGGYQETQYF
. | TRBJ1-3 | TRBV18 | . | TGTGCCAGCTCACAATCTTCGACAAGCTCTGGAAACACCATATATTTT | CASSQSSTSSGNTIYF
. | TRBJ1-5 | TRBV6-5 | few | TGTGCCAGCAGTTACTCTTCGGATAGCAATCAGCCCCAGCATTTT | CASSYSSDSNQPQHF
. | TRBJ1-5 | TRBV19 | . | TGTGCCAGTAGAATACGGGACGTTTATCAGCCCCAGCATTTT | CASRIRDVYQPQHF
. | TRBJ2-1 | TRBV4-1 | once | TGCGCCAGCAGCCCATCTCTTGCGGCAAACTCCTACAATGAGCAGTTCTTC | CASSPSLAANSYNEQFF
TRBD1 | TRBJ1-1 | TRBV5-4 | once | TGTGCCAGCAGCTCGGGACAGGAGAACACTGAAGCTTTCTTT | CASSSGQENTEAFF
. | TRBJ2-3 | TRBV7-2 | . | TGTGCCAGCACCCCCCGGACTGCGACGGCGGATACGCAGTATTTT | CASTPRTATADTQYF
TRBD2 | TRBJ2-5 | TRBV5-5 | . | TGTGCCAGCAGCCCCGGGACTAGGGAAGAGACCCAGTACTTC | CASSPGTREETQYF
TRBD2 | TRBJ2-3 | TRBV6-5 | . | TGTGCCAGTTCAGCGGGAGTACCAGATACGCAGTATTTT | CASSAGVPDTQYF
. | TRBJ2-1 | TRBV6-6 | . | TGTGCCAGCAGTAACCAAATCTACTACAATGAGCAGTTCTTC | CASSNQIYYNEQFF